A single sample is the source of the 26 T cell receptor beta chains below, sequenced in a study of identical twins. TCRdb processed the 5' RACE reads anew with MiXCR; each CDR3 protein has one entry. The sample comprises 600,000 to 850,000 distinct CDR3 sequences, about 20% of which are singletons, and approximately 14% rests with the top ten. This same sample was also taken into another study, of T cells expressing NK-cell markers.

The sample comprised PBMCs. These receptors were obtained from a woman aged 18-30 years in good health.

The rearrangement links TRBV4-2 to TRBJ1-2; the D gene is possibly TRBD1 (6 bases). The germline V gene encodes CDR1 LGHNA and CDR2 YNFKEQ. V gave up 0 bases and J gave up 8 bases, with 10 bases separating them. The CDR3 has 13 amino acids. Here the CDR3 reads CASSQDPGVGYTF. The CDR3 nucleotides are TGTGCCAGCAGCCAAGATCCAGGGGTAGGCTACACCTTC.

This clonotype was detected only a few times. The rearrangement links TRBV20-1 to TRBJ2-7; D gene ambiguous. Trimming left V 5 bases short and J 7 bases short, with 15 bases between. Germline loops: CDR1 DFQATT, CDR2 SNEGSKA (reference sequence). The CDR3 is made up of 12 amino acids. Here the CDR3 DNA reads TGCAGTGCTCCCGACACCTCAAAGGAGCAGTACTTC. Its protein product is CSAPDTSKEQYF.

This clonotype was counted a few times. The V call is TRBV12-3 or TRBV12-4, the J call TRBJ1-3, with a weak D call TRBD1 (5 bases). This CDR3 spans 15 amino acids. V was clipped by 1 base and J by 4 bases, with 11 bases between them. CDR3 sequence (DNA): TGTGCCAGCAGTTTAGACACCAGGGCAGGAAACACCATATATTTT. It yields the protein CASSLDTRAGNTIYF.

In its sample, this clonotype was seen a few times. The chain joins TRBV7-9 to TRBJ2-1; D is uncertain. The germline V gene encodes CDR1 SEHNR and CDR2 FQNEAQ (reference sequence). This CDR3 spans 16 amino acids. V lost 0 bases, J lost 0 bases, and 9 bases lay in between. CDR3 nucleotide sequence: TGTGCCAGCAGCTTAGCGCTGGGTGGCTCCTACAATGAGCAGTTCTTC. Translated: CASSLALGGSYNEQFF.

CDR3 sequence: CATLPINSYEQYF. In nucleotides, the CDR3 is TGTGCCACCCTACCTATAAACTCCTACGAGCAGTACTTC. V is TRBV10-3 and J is TRBJ2-7; D is unclear. V was pared by 10 bases and J by 0 bases, with 13 bases between. This CDR3 contains 13 residues. Germline assignment: CDR1 ENHRY and CDR2 SYGVKD.

This clonotype was seen repeatedly, ten times or more. The rearrangement links TRBV12-3 or TRBV12-4 to TRBJ2-1; no reliable D call. The V end lost 6 bases, the J end lost 5 bases, and 17 bases lay between the germline ends. The CDR3 sequence is 15 residues long. The DNA of the CDR3 is TGTGCCAGCAGCATCTTGCGACTCCACGACAATGAGCAGTTCTTC. This translates into CASSILRLHDNEQFF.

The chain is built from TRBV12-3 or TRBV12-4 and TRBJ2-7, with 15 positions matching TRBD2. The CDR3 consists of 16 residues. The J segment lost 4 bases and the V segment lost 6 bases, leaving 7 bases of the junction unmatched. CDR3 bases: TGTGCCAGCAGCCTCGGGACTAGCGGGAGGTTGTACGAGCAGTACTTC. It translates to CASSLGTSGRLYEQYF.

The V and J genes are TRBV5-1 and TRBJ2-7, with unresolved D. This CDR3 region has 17 residues. CDR1 is SGHRS and CDR2 is YFSETQ in the germline V gene. The V end lost 3 bases, the J end lost 3 bases, and 22 bases lay between the germline ends. CDR3 protein: CASSSPIGQDGLYEQYF. The CDR3 DNA follows: TGCGCCAGCAGCTCACCCATCGGGCAGGATGGGCTCTACGAGCAGTACTTC.

This clonotype appeared a few times. The V gene is TRBV10-3, the J gene TRBJ1-1; D is possibly TRBD1 (6 bases). This CDR3 contains 15 residues. CDR1 ENHRY and CDR2 SYGVKD come from the germline V gene. V shed 6 bases and J shed 1 base, with 15 bases lying between them. The CDR3 nucleotides read TGTGCCATCAGCGCTTCCTCGACAGGGAACACTGAAGCTTTCTTT. Translation: CAISASSTGNTEAFF.

This clonotype was observed a few times. The chain is built from TRBV10-1 and TRBJ2-2; D gene unclear. Germline V gene sequence: CDR1 WNHNN, CDR2 SYGVQD (reference sequence). This CDR3 comprises 13 residues. Deletions cut 3 bases from V and 6 bases from J, with 8 bases between. The CDR3 region is CASSEIVPGELFF. The DNA of the CDR3 is TGCGCCAGCAGTGAAATAGTACCCGGGGAGCTGTTTTTT.

This clonotype was observed a few times. The chain joins TRBV5-6 to TRBJ2-7; D gene uncertain. With 5 bases removed from V and 7 bases from J, the gap between germline ends came to 13 bases. The germline V gene has CDR1 SGHDT and CDR2 YYEEEE. The CDR3 runs 12 residues. The CDR3 coding sequence is TGTGCCAGCAGGGGATATTCCCAGGAGCAGTACTTC. It yields the protein CASRGYSQEQYF.

The chain combines TRBV11-2 with TRBJ2-3; no definite D call. Germline loops: CDR1 SGHAT, CDR2 FQNNGV. The CDR3 contains 12 residues. The V gene lost 5 bases and the J gene lost 6 bases, with 9 bases spanning the gap. This chain's CDR3 is CASSNFFDTQYF. The CDR3 DNA reads TGTGCCAGCAGCAACTTCTTTGATACGCAGTATTTT.

The V call is TRBV27, the J call TRBJ2-1; 11 nucleotides line up with TRBD2. The ends lost 0 bases at V and 10 bases at J; junction bases unmatched: 5. This CDR3 contains 15 residues. Per the germline V gene, CDR1 is MNHEY and CDR2 is SMNVEV (reference sequence). CDR3 DNA: TGTGCCAGCAGTTTATCTAGCGGGAGGGCCTGGGAGCAGTTCTTC. Amino acids: CASSLSSGRAWEQFF.

This clonotype was seen a handful of times. The chain employs TRBV6-1 and TRBJ2-5; TRBD1 agrees at 10 bases. With 10 bases clipped from V and 4 bases from J, the junction kept 9 bases outside the gene matches. Germline V gene sequence: CDR1 MNHNS, CDR2 SASEGT. The CDR3 runs to 14 residues. The CDR3 sequence: CATAGQGRVETQYF. The DNA for the CDR3 is TGTGCCACCGCGGGACAGGGGCGAGTAGAGACCCAGTACTTC.

This clonotype has a handful of counts. The chain employs TRBV18 and TRBJ2-7, with 7 bases matching TRBD2. Germline values: CDR1 KGHSH, CDR2 LQKENI. The CDR3 has 16 residues. The V segment lost 4 bases and the J segment 4 bases; nucleotides outside the gene matches: 13. CDR3 in DNA: TGTGCCAGCTCACACGCTTCCGGGACTAATAATTACGAGCAGTACTTC. Its translation: CASSHASGTNNYEQYF.

This clonotype has more than one count but fewer than ten. This chain uses TRBV20-1 with TRBJ2-5, with D possibly matching TRBD2 (5 bases). CDR3 length: 14 residues. The V end was cut by 1 base, the J end by 2 bases, with 11 bases between. The germline CDR1 and CDR2 sequences are DFQATT and SNEGSKA (reference sequence). CDR3 loop: CSARGPTRQETQYF. The CDR3 DNA reads TGCAGTGCTAGAGGTCCTACTAGGCAAGAGACCCAGTACTTC.

This clonotype came up a few times. The gene calls are TRBV25-1 and TRBJ2-7; D is perhaps TRBD1 or TRBD2 (5 bases each). Germline CDR1 and CDR2: MGHDK and SYGVNS. The CDR3 is 13 residues long. Trimming took 5 bases from V and 5 from J, leaving 13 bases between them. The CDR3 DNA sequence: TGTGCCAGCAGTCAACGGGACGTCGACGAGCAGTACTTC. Protein: CASSQRDVDEQYF.

The chain has TRBV5-6 and TRBJ1-2; TRBD1 might be the D (5 bases). This CDR3 is built from 14 residues. V was shortened by 4 bases and J by 4 bases, with 14 bases between the two germline ends. CDR1 and CDR2 (germline): SGHDT, YYEEEE. This chain's CDR3 is CASSLGLKSYGYTF. The CDR3 coding sequence is TGTGCCAGCAGCCTGGGACTAAAGAGCTATGGCTACACCTTC.

At least ten counts were recorded for this clonotype. This chain joins TRBV12-3 or TRBV12-4 and TRBJ1-1, with D perhaps matching TRBD1 (5 bases). Trimming removed 6 bases at V and 1 base at J, with 9 bases between. This CDR3 is 13 amino acids long. This CDR3 is CASSIQGNTEAFF. CDR3 in DNA: TGTGCCAGCAGCATTCAGGGGAACACTGAAGCTTTCTTT.

The chain joins TRBV29-1 to TRBJ2-2, with TRBD2 identical over 11 bases. Per the germline V gene, CDR1 is SQVTM and CDR2 is ANQGSEA. The ends lost 5 bases at V and 2 bases at J; junction bases unmatched: 13. This CDR3 has 18 amino acids. DNA of the CDR3: TGCAGCGTTTCAATTTCCGGGACTAGCGGAGTCAACACCGGGGAGCTGTTTTTT. Residues: CSVSISGTSGVNTGELFF.

The J gene is TRBJ2-3, the V gene TRBV30, with a tentative D call TRBD1 (6 bases). Trimming cost V 4 bases and J 2 bases, with 10 bases left between them. This CDR3 is built from 13 residues. Looked up from germline, CDR1 is GTSNPN and CDR2 is SVGIG (reference sequence). The CDR3 coding sequence is TGTGCCTGGACCCCAGGGGCCACAGATACGCAGTATTTT. Encoded protein: CAWTPGATDTQYF.

The chain is built from TRBV6-2 or TRBV6-3 and TRBJ2-5, with 10 bases aligning to TRBD1. This CDR3 spans 14 amino acids. The J segment lost 7 bases and the V segment lost 4 bases, leaving 6 bases of the junction unmatched. Germline V gives CDR1 MNHEY, CDR2 SVGEGT. For the CDR3, the DNA is TGTGCCAGCAGTTGGGGACAGGGGTTTGGGACCCAGTACTTC. Its protein is CASSWGQGFGTQYF.

This clonotype has just a few counts. The chain has TRBV14 and TRBJ2-1; D remains unclear. This CDR3 contains 14 residues. The V gene lost 0 bases and the J gene lost 9 bases, with 12 bases spanning the gap. Germline values: CDR1 SGHDN, CDR2 FVKESK. The DNA for the CDR3 is TGTGCCAGCAGCCAAGACAGGTTTAGAGGTGAGCAGTTCTTC. Protein: CASSQDRFRGEQFF.

The genes are TRBV29-1 and TRBJ2-1; D not certain. The V end was cut by 1 base, the J end by 6 bases, with 7 bases between. Per germline, CDR1 SQVTM and CDR2 ANQGSEA. The CDR3 is made up of 12 amino acids. The CDR3 sequence is CSVEGLSNEQFF. Written as DNA, the CDR3 is TGCAGCGTTGAAGGACTCTCCAATGAGCAGTTCTTC.

The chain has TRBV6-1 and TRBJ1-2; TRBD1 matches 8 bases. The CDR3 loop spans 15 amino acids. Unmatched junction bases numbered 14, after V lost 6 bases and J lost 8 bases. Germline V gives CDR1 MNHNS, CDR2 SASEGT. The CDR3, as DNA: TGTGCCAGCAGAACCCTAATCAGGGGGCGGAGCGGCTACACCTTC. This sequence encodes CASRTLIRGRSGYTF.

This clonotype was detected only a few times. V gene TRBV6-5 combines with J gene TRBJ1-2; the match to TRBD1 covers 7 bases. The CDR3 totals 15 residues. Germline V gene lookup returns CDR1 MNHEY and CDR2 SVGAGI. V was pared by 5 bases and J by 5 bases, with 11 bases of the junction left unmatched. In DNA form, the CDR3 reads TGTGCCAGCAGTCGCTCGACAGGGAATGGGTATGGCTACACCTTC. Its protein is CASSRSTGNGYGYTF.